The 5 T cell receptor beta chains reported below all come from one sample, sequenced in a study of blood T cell repertoires in COVID-19. The repertoire was sequenced with immunoSEQ multiplex PCR; TCRdb's copy has only in-frame clones and lacks some. Here the sample spans tens of thousands of clones, about four fifths being singletons. The sample consisted of peripheral blood. Every receptor here comes from an elderly man with active or convalescent COVID-19.

This chain uses TRBV6-1 with TRBJ1-2; 8 bases fit TRBD1. CDR3 length equals 14 residues. J lost 5 bases, V lost 5 bases, and 7 bases had no gene match. CDR1 is MNHNS, CDR2 SASEGT, per germline. The CDR3 region has the DNA TGTGCCAGCAGTCCGGGACAGGCCGGGTATGGCTACACCTTC. Amino acids: CASSPGQAGYGYTF.

The V call is TRBV7-8, the J call TRBJ2-5; 12 bases line up with TRBD2. The V and J ends lost 5 bases and 9 bases, in that order; junction bases with no gene match: 16. Germline V gene data show CDR1 as SGHVS and CDR2 as FQNEAQ. The length of the CDR3 is 17 residues. The CDR3 spells CASSPRTSGILDGSQYF. The CDR3, as DNA: TGTGCCAGCAGCCCCCGGACTAGCGGGATACTTGACGGGTCCCAGTACTTC. The full variable domain, completed using reference TRBV7-8 and TRBJ2-5, is GAGVSQSPRYKVAKRGQDVALRCDPISGHVSLFWYQQALGQGPEFLTYFQNEAQLDKSGLPSDRFFAERPEGSVSTLKIQRTQQEDSAVYLCASSPRTSGILDGSQYFGPGTRLLVL.

In its sample, this clone was seen once. CDR3 sequence reads: CASSTGGAGHDTQYF. The DNA of the CDR3 is TGTGCCAGCAGCACAGGGGGCGCGGGACACGATACGCAGTATTTT. The gene calls are TRBV11-1 and TRBJ2-3; 9 bases match TRBD1. J lost 6 bases, V lost 5 bases, and 9 bases had no gene match. Per the germline V gene, CDR1 is SGHAT and CDR2 is FQDESV (reference sequence). This CDR3 is built from 15 residues.

The chain combines TRBV6-2 or TRBV6-3 with TRBJ1-2, with D uncertain. From germline, CDR1 is MNHEY and CDR2 SVGEGT. Trimming removed 2 bases at V and 3 bases at J, with 13 bases between. The CDR3 contains 15 residues. CDR3 bases: TGTGCCAGCAGTTACCTTGGTGACACCGACTATGGCTACACCTTC. Protein product: CASSYLGDTDYGYTF.

This clone was counted between two and nine times. Distinct nucleotide sequences in the sample also encode this CDR3. CDR3 sequence (DNA): TGTGCCAGCAGCAAACAGGGTCGGGGGGCCAACGTCCTGACTTTC. This encodes CASSKQGRGANVLTF. The chain combines TRBV21-1 with TRBJ2-6; the D call TRBD1 from the table was never checked on the DNA. TRBV21-1 represents a pseudogene. The CDR3 spans 15 residues.